A selection of T cell receptor beta chains follows, all from one sample in a study of response to subunit inactivated influenza vaccine. TCRdb reanalysed the RT-PCR reads using MiXCR and keeps one entry per CDR3 protein. The sample contains hundreds of thousands of distinct CDR3 sequences, roughly 14% of which appear only once. The sample here was PBMCs from blood, taken less than 13 days after vaccination. The receptors originated from a man in his forties or fifties who received an inactivated influenza vaccine. The CDR3 runs from the conserved cysteine through the conserved F or W. A D gene is named only where the DNA matches it firmly. For some rows the clone size is stated as once, few or many, or as a class when expanded; others skip it.

J gene: TRBJ2-5; V gene: TRBV5-1; clone size: few; D gene: TRBD2; CDR3 DNA: TGCGCCAGCACGTTAGCGGGGGGGTCGGAGACCCAGTACTTC; CDR3 protein: CASTLAGGSETQYF
J gene: TRBJ1-4; V gene: TRBV6-1; clone size: few; D gene: .; CDR3 DNA: TGTGCCAGCAGTCCAATAAGGGGGGTTTCAAGGGAAAAACTGTTTTTT; CDR3 protein: CASSPIRGVSREKLFF
J gene: TRBJ2-7; V gene: TRBV5-6; clone size: many; D gene: .; CDR3 DNA: TGTGCCAGCAGCTTGAGTTGGGCCAGATCCTACGAGCAGTACTTC; CDR3 protein: CASSLSWARSYEQYF
J gene: TRBJ1-1; V gene: TRBV20-1; clone size: many; D gene: .; CDR3 DNA: TGCAGTGCTGTACCGGGACTTAACACTGAAGCTTTCTTT; CDR3 protein: CSAVPGLNTEAFF
J gene: TRBJ2-5; V gene: TRBV6-1; clone size: .; D gene: .; CDR3 DNA: TGTGCCAGCAGTGTCGCGAGGGGGCAAGAGACCCAGTACTTC; CDR3 protein: CASSVARGQETQYF
J gene: TRBJ2-7; V gene: TRBV6-2/TRBV6-3; clone size: .; D gene: TRBD2; CDR3 DNA: TGTGCCAGCAGTCCGACTAGCGGGTTTCGCTACGAGCAGTACTTC; CDR3 protein: CASSPTSGFRYEQYF
J gene: TRBJ2-7; V gene: TRBV5-1; clone size: many; D gene: TRBD1; CDR3 DNA: TGCGCCAGCAGCTTGGACAGGGGGTCCGAGCAGTACTTC; CDR3 protein: CASSLDRGSEQYF
J gene: TRBJ2-1; V gene: TRBV24-1; clone size: few; D gene: TRBD1; CDR3 DNA: TGTGCCACCAGTGATCCCCCGGGACAGGGGGTAGGTGAGCAGTTCTTC; CDR3 protein: CATSDPPGQGVGEQFF
J gene: TRBJ2-5; V gene: TRBV18; clone size: .; D gene: .; CDR3 DNA: TGTGCCAGCTCACCATCGATGGGCCAAGAGACCCAGTACTTC; CDR3 protein: CASSPSMGQETQYF
J gene: TRBJ1-1; V gene: TRBV25-1; clone size: .; D gene: .; CDR3 DNA: TGTGCCAGCAGTGAATATCGGGGGAACACTGAAGCTTTCTTT; CDR3 protein: CASSEYRGNTEAFF
J gene: TRBJ2-1; V gene: TRBV6-1; clone size: .; D gene: TRBD2; CDR3 DNA: TGTGCCAGCAGAAATCCGGGACTAGCGGGAGACCCATACAATGAGCAGTTCTTC; CDR3 protein: CASRNPGLAGDPYNEQFF
J gene: TRBJ2-7; V gene: TRBV7-9; clone size: .; D gene: .; CDR3 DNA: TGTGCCAGCAGCTTTTACCCCAAGCTTGACGAGCAGTACTTC; CDR3 protein: CASSFYPKLDEQYF
J gene: TRBJ1-2; V gene: TRBV18; clone size: few; D gene: .; CDR3 DNA: TGTGCCAGCTCACCAGGGATGAACTATGGCTACACCTTC; CDR3 protein: CASSPGMNYGYTF
J gene: TRBJ1-5; V gene: TRBV6-2/TRBV6-3; clone size: .; D gene: .; CDR3 DNA: TGTGCCAGCAGTTACACTACTACGACCCAAACTCAGCATTTT; CDR3 protein: CASSYTTTTQTQHF
J gene: TRBJ2-7; V gene: TRBV2; clone size: .; D gene: .; CDR3 DNA: TGTGCCAGCAGTGAGGCAGGGTGGGAGCAGTACTTC; CDR3 protein: CASSEAGWEQYF
J gene: TRBJ2-1; V gene: TRBV19; clone size: .; D gene: TRBD2; CDR3 DNA: TGTGCCCCCAGGGGGCTAGCGGGAGATAATGAGCAGTTCTTC; CDR3 protein: CAPRGLAGDNEQFF
J gene: TRBJ2-2; V gene: TRBV7-2; clone size: few; D gene: .; CDR3 DNA: TGTGCCAGCAGCTTAGGAGGGAGTACGAACACCGGGGAGCTGTTTTTT; CDR3 protein: CASSLGGSTNTGELFF
J gene: TRBJ2-1; V gene: TRBV9; clone size: many; D gene: .; CDR3 DNA: TGTGCCAGTCAGATACGCCCCTACAATGAGCAGTTCTTC; CDR3 protein: CASQIRPYNEQFF
J gene: TRBJ2-2; V gene: TRBV29-1; clone size: .; D gene: TRBD1; CDR3 DNA: TGCAGCGGGGGGCGGGACAGGGCTAACACCGGGGAGCTGTTTTTT; CDR3 protein: CSGGRDRANTGELFF
J gene: TRBJ2-2; V gene: TRBV15; clone size: few; D gene: TRBD1; CDR3 DNA: TGTGCCACCCTGGACAGGGGTTTCACCGGGGAGCTGTTTTTT; CDR3 protein: CATLDRGFTGELFF
J gene: TRBJ1-3; V gene: TRBV20-1; clone size: many; D gene: .; CDR3 DNA: TGCAGTGCTAGATCCCCGACGGGGGGTGACACCATATATTTT; CDR3 protein: CSARSPTGGDTIYF